A selection of T cell receptor beta chains follows, all from one sample in a study of cytomegalovirus exposure and HLA in healthy donors. Clones were sequenced by immunoSEQ multiplex PCR, and TCRdb holds only the in-frame ones, with some missing. The table lists roughly 130,000 clones, just under 85% of them singletons. The material sequenced was PBMCs. These receptors were collected from a woman aged 25-40 years in good health and CMV-seronegative. CDR3s include the opening cysteine and the closing phenylalanine or tryptophan. The order of the fields is clone size, D gene, J gene, V gene, CDR3 DNA, CDR3 protein. The D gene is left open where the match is weak. Size values are once, few and many counts, or a class for expanded clones, and some rows have none.

clone_size: -; d_call: -; j_call: TRBJ2-2; v_call: TRBV10-2; cdr3_nt: TGCGCCAGCACCCCCCCCGGGAAGGGCACCGGGGAGCTGTTTTTT; cdr3_aa: CASTPPGKGTGELFF
clone_size: -; d_call: -; j_call: TRBJ1-2; v_call: TRBV28; cdr3_nt: TGTGCCAGCAGTGGGACTTCTTATGGCTACACCTTC; cdr3_aa: CASSGTSYGYTF
clone_size: -; d_call: TRBD2; j_call: TRBJ2-3; v_call: TRBV18; cdr3_nt: TGTGCCAGCTCACCACTAGCGGGGGGCCGCACAGATACGCAGTATTTT; cdr3_aa: CASSPLAGGRTDTQYF
clone_size: -; d_call: TRBD1; j_call: TRBJ2-1; v_call: TRBV18; cdr3_nt: TGTGCCAGCTCACCCCAGGGGGCGGGGTACAATGAGCAGTTCTTC; cdr3_aa: CASSPQGAGYNEQFF
clone_size: -; d_call: -; j_call: TRBJ2-7; v_call: TRBV7-6; cdr3_nt: TGTGCCAGCAGCCTCGCAGGGGTGGGGGAGCAGTACTTC; cdr3_aa: CASSLAGVGEQYF
clone_size: few; d_call: TRBD1; j_call: TRBJ2-3; v_call: TRBV11-2; cdr3_nt: TGTGCCAGCAGCCCCCGGGACAGGGCAGATACGCAGTATTTT; cdr3_aa: CASSPRDRADTQYF
clone_size: -; d_call: -; j_call: TRBJ1-1; v_call: TRBV6-1; cdr3_nt: TGTGCCGTACGATGGACAGAAACCACTGAAGCTTTCTTT; cdr3_aa: CAVRWTETTEAFF
clone_size: once; d_call: -; j_call: TRBJ2-1; v_call: TRBV11-3; cdr3_nt: TGTGCCAGCAGCTCCGGACAAAAGCAGTTCTTC; cdr3_aa: CASSSGQKQFF
clone_size: -; d_call: -; j_call: TRBJ2-2; v_call: TRBV15; cdr3_nt: TGTGCCACCAGCATGTTAATGAGGACCGGGGAGCTGTTTTTT; cdr3_aa: CATSMLMRTGELFF
clone_size: -; d_call: TRBD1; j_call: TRBJ2-5; v_call: TRBV2; cdr3_nt: TGTGCCAGTCGGACAGGGGTAGAGACCCAGTACTTC; cdr3_aa: CASRTGVETQYF
clone_size: -; d_call: TRBD1; j_call: TRBJ1-1; v_call: TRBV6-6; cdr3_nt: TGTGCCGCTGGCAGGGGGCGAGCAGAAGCTTTCTTT; cdr3_aa: CAAGRGRAEAFF
clone_size: once; d_call: -; j_call: TRBJ2-3; v_call: TRBV9; cdr3_nt: TGTGCCAGCAGCGGTACATCAGATACGCAGTATTTT; cdr3_aa: CASSGTSDTQYF
clone_size: -; d_call: TRBD1; j_call: TRBJ2-5; v_call: TRBV5-1; cdr3_nt: TGCGCCAGCAACCCGACAGGGGGTCGAGTTGAGACCCAGTACTTC; cdr3_aa: CASNPTGGRVETQYF
clone_size: -; d_call: -; j_call: TRBJ1-6; v_call: TRBV30; cdr3_nt: TGTGCCTGGAGGCCTACTTCTTGGTCCTATAATTCACCCCTCCACTTT; cdr3_aa: CAWRPTSWSYNSPLHF
clone_size: -; d_call: TRBD1; j_call: TRBJ2-3; v_call: TRBV7-6; cdr3_nt: TGTGCCAGCAGTCCGAGGCCCGGGACAGGGGGCGCCGATACGCAGTATTTT; cdr3_aa: CASSPRPGTGGADTQYF
clone_size: -; d_call: TRBD1; j_call: TRBJ1-1; v_call: TRBV5-1; cdr3_nt: TGCGCCAGCAGCTTTACAGGGGCCACTGAAGCTTTCTTT; cdr3_aa: CASSFTGATEAFF
clone_size: few; d_call: -; j_call: TRBJ1-1; v_call: TRBV19; cdr3_nt: TGTGCCAGTAGTGCCCTCACCCTGCAGGACACTGAAGCTTTCTTT; cdr3_aa: CASSALTLQDTEAFF
clone_size: -; d_call: -; j_call: TRBJ2-3; v_call: TRBV5-1; cdr3_nt: TGCGCCAGCACGGCCCAGCGGAGCACAGATACGCAGTATTTT; cdr3_aa: CASTAQRSTDTQYF
clone_size: -; d_call: TRBD2; j_call: TRBJ2-7; v_call: TRBV6-4; cdr3_nt: TGTGCCAGCAGTCCAGAGGCGGGGGGAACCTACGAGCAGTACTTC; cdr3_aa: CASSPEAGGTYEQYF
clone_size: -; d_call: -; j_call: TRBJ1-1; v_call: TRBV5-1; cdr3_nt: TGCGCCAGCAGCTTGACTCAGAACACTGAAGCTTTCTTT; cdr3_aa: CASSLTQNTEAFF
clone_size: once; d_call: TRBD2; j_call: TRBJ2-2; v_call: TRBV5-1; cdr3_nt: TGCGCCAGCAGCACCTCTAGCGGGGGCCGACCCGGGGAGCTGTTTTTT; cdr3_aa: CASSTSSGGRPGELFF